A single sample is the source of the 22 T cell receptor beta chains below, sequenced in a study of blood T cell repertoires in COVID-19. Using immunoSEQ multiplex PCR, the repertoire was profiled, and TCRdb retains in-frame clones only, with some absent. The sample lists 100,000 to 150,000 clones; around 86% were seen once. The sequenced sample was peripheral blood. Every receptor here comes from a man in his forties with active or convalescent COVID-19.

The V and J genes are TRBV5-1 and TRBJ2-3; TRBD2 matches at 8 bases. Trimming took 4 bases from V and 1 from J; bases not matched to a gene: 5. This CDR3 is 15 amino acids long. Germline loops: CDR1 SGHRS, CDR2 YFSETQ. This chain's CDR3 is CASSPSSGGTDTQYF. As DNA, the CDR3 is TGCGCCAGCAGCCCCAGTAGCGGGGGCACAGATACGCAGTATTTT.

For this clone: Other DNA sequences in the same sample also yield this CDR3. This chain links TRBV3-1 (or the pseudogene TRBV3-2) with TRBJ2-3, with unresolved D. V lost 4 bases and J 0 bases, leaving 8 bases between the germline ends. Germline V gives CDR1 LGHDT, CDR2 YNNKEL (reference sequence). This CDR3 comprises 14 residues. CDR3 DNA sequence: TGTGCCAGCAGCCGACTGGCTAGCACAGATACGCAGTATTTT. Translation: CASSRLASTDTQYF.

J is TRBJ1-3 and V is TRBV5-6, with TRBD1 identical over 11 bases. This CDR3 region has 16 residues. J was trimmed by 2 bases and V by 3 bases; bases with no gene match: 4. Per germline, CDR1 SGHDT and CDR2 YYEEEE. CDR3 in amino acids: CASSWGQGVAGNTIYF. CDR3 coding DNA: TGTGCCAGCAGCTGGGGACAGGGGGTAGCTGGAAACACCATATATTTT.

The rearrangement uses TRBV4-3 and TRBJ1-3; no definite D call. This CDR3 contains 17 residues. Germline CDR1 LGHNA, CDR2 YSLEER. V gave up 1 base and J gave up 0 bases, with 13 bases separating them. CDR3 amino acids: CASSQGPHGNSGNTIYF. The CDR3 nucleotides are TGCGCCAGCAGCCAAGGACCTCACGGGAACTCTGGAAACACCATATATTTT.

The gene calls are TRBV9 and TRBJ1-4; the D gene is possibly TRBD1 (5 bases). CDR3 size: 18 residues. Trimming removed 3 bases from V and 0 bases from J, with 18 bases in between. Germline CDR1 and CDR2: SGDLS and YYNGEE. CDR3 region: CASSGQDSYAATNEKLFF. CDR3 bases: TGTGCCAGCAGCGGACAAGACAGTTACGCTGCAACTAATGAAAAACTGTTTTTT.

This clone showed up just once. The rearrangement joins TRBV19 to TRBJ1-5; D call uncertain. The CDR3 is 16 residues long. Trimming took 5 bases from V and 0 from J, leaving 14 bases between them. CDR1 is LNHDA, CDR2 SQIVND, per germline (reference sequence). The CDR3 coding sequence is TGTGCCAGTAGTCGAGTTAGCCCGTATAGCAATCAGCCCCAGCATTTT. Residues: CASSRVSPYSNQPQHF.

The gene calls are TRBV7-2 and TRBJ2-2; D might be TRBD2 (5 bases). CDR3 length: 14 amino acids. Germline CDR1 SGHTA, CDR2 FQGNSA. The V end lost 5 bases, the J end lost 4 bases, and 11 bases lay between the germline ends. CDR3 protein: CASSPSSGTGELFF. The DNA of the CDR3 is TGTGCCAGCAGCCCTAGCTCGGGCACCGGGGAGCTGTTTTTT.

This clone was observed once. The V gene is TRBV7-3, the J gene TRBJ2-3; TRBD2 matches 9 bases. J was trimmed by 8 bases and V by 6 bases; bases with no gene match: 6. Germline-derived CDR1 and CDR2 are SGHTA and FQGTGA. The CDR3 has 13 amino acids. The CDR3 DNA reads as TGTGCCAGCAGACTCGGGCGGGAGGGTACGCAGTATTTT. Translating gives CASRLGREGTQYF.

This rearrangement joins TRBV7-3 to TRBJ2-3, with D possibly TRBD2 on 7 matching bases. This CDR3 spans 15 amino acids. The germline V gene has CDR1 SGHTA and CDR2 FQGTGA. V was clipped by 3 bases and J by 2 bases, with 12 bases between them. CDR3 amino acids: CASSFRGALTDTQYF. CDR3 sequence (DNA): TGTGCCAGCAGCTTCCGGGGGGCCCTCACAGATACGCAGTATTTT.

This clone was counted once. The CDR3 spells CSASRSGMGEQYF. CDR3 bases: TGCAGTGCTAGTCGTTCGGGGATGGGCGAGCAGTACTTC. The rearrangement links TRBV20-1 to TRBJ2-7; possibly TRBD2 for D (5 bases). The germline gives CDR1 DFQATT, CDR2 SNEGSKA (reference sequence). The CDR3 sequence is 13 residues long. V lost 3 bases and J 6 bases, leaving 15 bases between the germline ends.

The chain has TRBV14 and TRBJ2-7; 9 nucleotides agree with TRBD2. Germline V lookup: CDR1 SGHDN, CDR2 FVKESK. The CDR3 runs 15 residues. The junction had 6 bases not matched to a gene; V was cut back by 4 bases and J by 2 bases. The CDR3, as DNA: TGTGCCAGCAGCCCCATAGCGGGGGCCGCCTACGAGCAGTACTTC. Amino acids: CASSPIAGAAYEQYF.

The genes are TRBV7-9 and TRBJ2-1; 7 bases align to TRBD2. V was clipped by 5 bases and J by 7 bases; unmatched bases: 5. The CDR3 runs to 13 residues. Germline values: CDR1 SEHNR, CDR2 FQNEAQ (reference sequence). The CDR3 DNA reads TGTGCCAGCAGCCCGGGACTATTGAATGAGCAGTTCTTC. It codes for CASSPGLLNEQFF. Complete variable domain (other parts from reference TRBV7-9 and TRBJ2-1): DTGVSQNPRHKITKRGQNVTFRCDPISEHNRLYWYRQTLGQGPEFLTYFQNEAQLEKSRLLSDRFSAERPKGSFSTLEIQRTEQGDSAMYLCASSPGLLNEQFFGPGTRLTVL.

The V call is TRBV5-6, the J call TRBJ2-5, with 7 bases matching TRBD1. Germline V gene data show CDR1 as SGHDT and CDR2 as YYEEEE. V was pared by 4 bases and J by 5 bases, with 11 bases of the junction left unmatched. The CDR3 extends over 15 amino acids. The CDR3 spells CASSPYSGGRETQYF. DNA for the CDR3: TGTGCCAGCAGCCCATACTCAGGGGGACGGGAGACCCAGTACTTC.

The V and J genes are TRBV6-6 and TRBJ2-1, with 9 bases fitting TRBD1. The V and J ends lost 6 bases and 9 bases, in that order; junction bases with no gene match: 9. CDR3 size: 14 residues. Germline V gives CDR1 MNHNY, CDR2 SVGAGI (reference sequence). CDR3 region: CASSHWTGVGEQFF. The CDR3 DNA is TGTGCCAGCAGCCACTGGACAGGGGTGGGTGAGCAGTTCTTC.

The chain recombines TRBV3-1 (or the pseudogene TRBV3-2) with TRBJ1-1, with 8 bases matching TRBD1. The ends lost 3 bases at V and 11 bases at J; junction bases unmatched: 5. Germline V CDR1 and CDR2: LGHDT, YNNKEL (reference sequence). There are 12 residues in the CDR3. The CDR3 is CASSQTGVEAFF. CDR3 DNA sequence: TGTGCCAGCAGCCAGACAGGGGTGGAGGCTTTCTTT.

The V call is TRBV6-2 or TRBV6-3, the J call TRBJ2-5, with 7 bases fitting TRBD1. The J segment lost 1 base and the V segment lost 5 bases, leaving 7 bases of the junction unmatched. The CDR3 has 15 amino acids. The V gene's germline CDR1 is MNHEY and CDR2 SVGEGT. CDR3 in amino acids: CASSNRQGVQETQYF. CDR3 nucleotide sequence: TGTGCCAGCAGTAATCGGCAGGGGGTCCAAGAGACCCAGTACTTC.

The J gene is TRBJ2-3, the V gene TRBV5-6; 12 bases line up with TRBD2. The CDR3 totals 15 residues. V lost 5 bases to trimming and J lost 0 bases; unmatched junction nucleotides: 1. Germline CDR1 reads SGHDT; CDR2 reads YYEEEE. CDR3: CASRLAGGSTDTQYF. In nucleotides, the CDR3 is TGTGCCAGCAGGCTAGCGGGGGGGAGCACAGATACGCAGTATTTT.

CDR3 in DNA: TGTGCCAGCTCCGGGCGTCTTAGCGGGGTTTTAGAGACCCAGTACTTC. Its protein product is CASSGRLSGVLETQYF. J is TRBJ2-5 and V is TRBV3-1 (or the pseudogene TRBV3-2), with TRBD2 identical over 8 bases. The V and J ends lost 8 bases and 4 bases, in that order; junction bases with no gene match: 15. The germline CDR1 and CDR2 sequences are LGHDT and YNNKEL (reference sequence). This CDR3 region has 16 residues.

The chain combines TRBV9 with TRBJ1-1; no firm D call. Germline V gene sequence: CDR1 SGDLS, CDR2 YYNGEE. The V and J ends lost 0 bases and 1 base respectively, with 10 bases between them. The CDR3 extends over 15 amino acids. The CDR3 loop reads CASSVATGGNTEAFF. The DNA of the CDR3 is TGTGCCAGCAGCGTAGCTACGGGAGGGAACACTGAAGCTTTCTTT.

V is TRBV9 and J is TRBJ1-6; possibly TRBD1 for D (6 bases). The CDR3 sequence is 14 residues long. The V end lost 0 bases, the J end lost 8 bases, and 9 bases lay between the germline ends. Germline loops: CDR1 SGDLS, CDR2 YYNGEE. The CDR3 loop reads CASSVDRADSPLHF. CDR3 in DNA: TGTGCCAGCAGCGTAGACAGGGCGGATTCACCCCTCCACTTT.

This clone is a singleton in its sample. This chain joins TRBV19 and TRBJ2-2; 8 nucleotides align to TRBD1. The CDR3 length is 14 residues. Germline V lookup: CDR1 LNHDA, CDR2 SQIVND (reference sequence). J lost 5 bases, V lost 6 bases, and 5 bases had no gene match. CDR3 DNA: TGTGCCAGTAGGGTTCAGGGGGCGACCGGGGAGCTGTTTTTT. The encoded protein is CASRVQGATGELFF.

This chain uses TRBV19 with TRBJ1-5; a possible D gene is TRBD1 (5 bases). The ends were cut back, 5 bases at V and 0 bases at J, with 8 bases in the middle. Germline V gives CDR1 LNHDA, CDR2 SQIVND (reference sequence). The CDR3 length is 14 residues. The CDR3 nucleotides are TGTGCCAGTAGTTCGACAGATAGCAATCAGCCCCAGCATTTT. Residues: CASSSTDSNQPQHF.